Listed below are T cell receptor beta chains from one sample, sequenced in a study of T cells in Graves' hyperthyroidism and ophthalmopathy. TCRdb independently ran MiXCR on the multiplex PCR reads; one entry per CDR3 protein. The repertoire includes 550,000 to 700,000 distinct CDR3 sequences, 46% of them detected once, and roughly 19% sits in the top ten. The sample was peripheral blood or thyroid tissue (not recorded which). Receptors originate from an adult woman with Graves' disease, either hyperthyroidism or ophthalmopathy (not recorded which). The CDR3 runs from the conserved cysteine through the conserved F or W. A D gene is named only where the DNA matches it firmly. Not all rows give a size; the values are once, few, many and, for expanded clones, a class.

j_call | d_call | clone_size | v_call | cdr3_nt | cdr3_aa
TRBJ1-3 | NA | NA | TRBV10-3 | TGTGCCATTGGCCCGAGGGCTGGAAACACCATATATTTT | CAIGPRAGNTIYF
TRBJ2-1 | NA | NA | TRBV7-9 | TGTGCCAGCAGCCCCGGACCTGATTATGAGCAGTTCTTC | CASSPGPDYEQFF
TRBJ2-7 | TRBD2 | NA | TRBV7-6 | TGCGCCAGCAGCCTGGGTTTGGGACTAGCGGGCCGCTACGAGCAGTACTTC | CASSLGLGLAGRYEQYF
TRBJ2-7 | NA | many | TRBV20-1 | TGCAGTGCTAGCCCAGGGGCGACCTACGAGCAGTACTTC | CSASPGATYEQYF
TRBJ1-3 | NA | many | TRBV9 | TGTGCCAGCAGCGTAGCGGGGGATAGTAGAAACACCATATATTTT | CASSVAGDSRNTIYF
TRBJ2-7 | NA | NA | TRBV2 | TGTGCCAGCAGTGGCCAGGGGTATGGCTACGAGCAGTACTTC | CASSGQGYGYEQYF
TRBJ1-5 | NA | many | TRBV7-9 | TGTGCCAGCAGCTTAGACAGCCTCAATCAGCCCCAGCATTTT | CASSLDSLNQPQHF
TRBJ1-6 | NA | NA | TRBV14 | TGTGCCAGCAGCATAGGCGCTAATTCACCCCTCCACTTT | CASSIGANSPLHF
TRBJ1-2 | NA | many | TRBV5-1 | TGCGCCAGCAGCCGAGCGGGGGCGGAATCGGAGGGCTACACCTTC | CASSRAGAESEGYTF
TRBJ1-1 | NA | many | TRBV27 | TGTGCCAGCAGTGGACAGAAGAACACTGAAGCTTTCTTT | CASSGQKNTEAFF
TRBJ2-7 | NA | many | TRBV10-3 | TGTGCCATCAGTGCGCTCTGGGGACGTACCACTTCCATCTACGAGCAGTACTTC | CAISALWGRTTSIYEQYF
TRBJ1-1 | NA | many | TRBV7-9 | TGTGCCAGCAGCTTGAGGTCCGGAGAAGCTTTCTTT | CASSLRSGEAFF
TRBJ1-4 | NA | many | TRBV5-8 | TGTGCCAGCAGCTCTGGTCGGGGGCTGCCTAATGAAAAACTGTTTTTT | CASSSGRGLPNEKLFF
TRBJ2-6 | TRBD2 | NA | TRBV11-2 | TGTGCCAGCAGCTTGGGAGGGCAGGCGAACGTCCTGACTTTC | CASSLGGQANVLTF
TRBJ1-6 | TRBD1 | NA | TRBV7-2 | TGTGCCAGCAGACGAACAGGGGGAGATTCACCCCTCCACTTT | CASRRTGGDSPLHF
TRBJ1-2 | NA | NA | TRBV7-9 | TGTGCCAGCAGCTTTCCCAGGGCGGGCTTATCTGGAAACACCTTC | CASSFPRAGLSGNTF
TRBJ2-5 | NA | many | TRBV7-9 | TGTGCCAGCACCTCCGCTCCGAAGACCCAGTACTTC | CASTSAPKTQYF
TRBJ2-7 | NA | many | TRBV28 | TGTGCCAGCAGCCCCACTAGATCCTACGAGCAGTACTTC | CASSPTRSYEQYF
TRBJ2-7 | TRBD2 | many | TRBV7-2 | TGTGCCAGCAGCTTTAGCGGGCCGACGACCTCCTACGAGCAGTACTTC | CASSFSGPTTSYEQYF
TRBJ1-2 | TRBD1 | NA | TRBV29-1 | TGCAGCGTAGCGGACAGGGCTGGCTATGGCTACACCTTC | CSVADRAGYGYTF
TRBJ1-4 | TRBD1 | NA | TRBV29-1 | TGCAGCGTCGTGGGGACAGGGGATCCTCTTGGCGAAAAACTGTTTTTT | CSVVGTGDPLGEKLFF
TRBJ1-5 | NA | NA | TRBV15 | TGTGCCACCAGCGGAAGTCCTAGCGGGAGGGAGTGGGAGACCCAGCATTTT | CATSGSPSGREWETQHF
TRBJ1-5 | NA | many | TRBV20-1 | TGCAGTGCTAGAACTAGTACAGGGTTGAGTCAGCCCCAGCATTTT | CSARTSTGLSQPQHF
TRBJ1-6 | NA | many | TRBV12-3/TRBV12-4 | TGTGCCAGCAGTCCGGGCAGGGGCTATTCACCCCTCCACTTT | CASSPGRGYSPLHF
TRBJ2-5 | TRBD2 | once | TRBV9 | TGTGCCAGCAGCGAAGGGGCGGGGGAAGAGACCCAGTACTTC | CASSEGAGEETQYF
TRBJ2-5 | NA | many | TRBV30 | TGTGCCTGGAGTGCGGCCCAGCGGCGAGAGACCCAGTACTTC | CAWSAAQRRETQYF
TRBJ2-2 | TRBD2 | NA | TRBV7-8 | TGTGCCAGCAGCCCAGGAGCGGGAGGTACGAACACCGGGGAGCTGTTTTTT | CASSPGAGGTNTGELFF
TRBJ1-1 | NA | NA | TRBV20-1 | TGCAGTGCCAGCGATAGGCACGGGAACACTGAAGCTTTCTTT | CSASDRHGNTEAFF
TRBJ2-7 | NA | NA | TRBV29-1 | TGCAGCGTTGAAGGCACCGGGACAAACTACGAGCAGTACTTC | CSVEGTGTNYEQYF
TRBJ1-1 | TRBD1 | NA | TRBV29-1 | TGCAGCGTTGCCTTACGAGACAGGGGTTACACTGAAGCTTTCTTT | CSVALRDRGYTEAFF
TRBJ2-7 | NA | NA | TRBV10-3 | TGTGCCATCAGCTCTAAACTTGACAGGGAGGGTACCTACGAGCAGTACTTC | CAISSKLDREGTYEQYF
TRBJ1-1 | NA | NA | TRBV19 | TGTGCCAGTAGCCCTAAAGTTAGGAACACTGAAGCTTTCTTT | CASSPKVRNTEAFF
TRBJ1-6 | TRBD1 | NA | TRBV20-1 | TGCAGTGCCACCGAAGGGGGCGCGGGCAGTCAGCCCCTCCACTTT | CSATEGGAGSQPLHF
TRBJ1-5 | NA | many | TRBV19 | TGTGCCAGTAGTATCGGGTTCGAGTTTCAGCCCCAGCATTTT | CASSIGFEFQPQHF